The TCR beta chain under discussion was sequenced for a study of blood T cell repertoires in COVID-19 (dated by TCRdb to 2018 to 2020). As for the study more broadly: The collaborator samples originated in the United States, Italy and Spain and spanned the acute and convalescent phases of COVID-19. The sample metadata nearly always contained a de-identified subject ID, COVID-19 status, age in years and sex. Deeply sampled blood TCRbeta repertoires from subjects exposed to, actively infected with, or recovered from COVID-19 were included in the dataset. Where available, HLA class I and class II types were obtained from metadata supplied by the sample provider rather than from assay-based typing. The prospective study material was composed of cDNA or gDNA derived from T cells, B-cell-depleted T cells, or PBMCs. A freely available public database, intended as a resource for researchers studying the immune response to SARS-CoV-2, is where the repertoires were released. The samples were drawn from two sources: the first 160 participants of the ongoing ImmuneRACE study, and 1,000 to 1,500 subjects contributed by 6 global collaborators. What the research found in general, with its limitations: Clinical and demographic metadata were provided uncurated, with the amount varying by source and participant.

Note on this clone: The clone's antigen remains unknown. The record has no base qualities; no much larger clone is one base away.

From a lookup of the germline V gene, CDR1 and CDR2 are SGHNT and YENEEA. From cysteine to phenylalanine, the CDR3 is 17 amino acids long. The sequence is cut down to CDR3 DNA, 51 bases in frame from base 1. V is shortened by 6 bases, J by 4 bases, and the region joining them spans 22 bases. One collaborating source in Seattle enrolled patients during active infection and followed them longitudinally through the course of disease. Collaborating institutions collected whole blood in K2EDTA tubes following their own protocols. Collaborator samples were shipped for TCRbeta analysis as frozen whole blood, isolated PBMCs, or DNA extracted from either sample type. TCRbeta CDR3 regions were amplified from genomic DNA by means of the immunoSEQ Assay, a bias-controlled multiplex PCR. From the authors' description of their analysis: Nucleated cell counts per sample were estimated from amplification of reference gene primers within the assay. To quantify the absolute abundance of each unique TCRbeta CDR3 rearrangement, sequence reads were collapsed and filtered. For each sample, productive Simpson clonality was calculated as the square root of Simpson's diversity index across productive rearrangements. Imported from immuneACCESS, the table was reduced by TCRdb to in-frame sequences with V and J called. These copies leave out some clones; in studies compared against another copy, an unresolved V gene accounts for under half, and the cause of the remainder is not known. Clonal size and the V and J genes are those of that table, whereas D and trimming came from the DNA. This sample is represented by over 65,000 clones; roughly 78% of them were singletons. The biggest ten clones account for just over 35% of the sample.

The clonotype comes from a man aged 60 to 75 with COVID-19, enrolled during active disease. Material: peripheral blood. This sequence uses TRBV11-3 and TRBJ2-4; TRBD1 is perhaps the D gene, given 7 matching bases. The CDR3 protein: CASSGGPLPGQKNIQYF. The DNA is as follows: TGTGCCAGCAGTGGGGGGCCCTTGCCGGGACAGAAAAACATTCAGTACTTC.